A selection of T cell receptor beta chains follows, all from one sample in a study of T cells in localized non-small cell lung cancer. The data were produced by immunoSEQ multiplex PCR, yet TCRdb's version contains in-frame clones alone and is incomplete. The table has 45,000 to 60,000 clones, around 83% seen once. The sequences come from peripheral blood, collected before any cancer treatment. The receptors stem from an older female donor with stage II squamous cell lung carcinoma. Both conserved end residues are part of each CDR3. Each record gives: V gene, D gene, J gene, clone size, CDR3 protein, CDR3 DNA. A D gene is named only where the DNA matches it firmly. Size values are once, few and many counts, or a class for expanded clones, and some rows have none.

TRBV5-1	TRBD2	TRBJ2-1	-	CASSTGTSIDEQFF	TGCGCCAGCAGCACCGGGACTAGCATCGATGAGCAGTTCTTC
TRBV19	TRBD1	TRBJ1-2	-	CASSTGQGPSYGYTF	TGTGCCAGTAGTACAGGACAGGGGCCGTCCTATGGCTACACCTTC
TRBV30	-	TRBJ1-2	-	CAWTSKGGRYYGYTF	TGTGCCTGGACCTCAAAGGGGGGGAGGTACTATGGCTACACCTTC
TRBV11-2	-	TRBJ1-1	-	CASSLSENTEAFF	TGTGCCAGCAGCTTAAGTGAAAACACTGAAGCTTTCTTT
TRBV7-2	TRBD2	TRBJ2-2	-	CASSLSGENTGELFF	TGTGCCAGCAGCTTAAGCGGGGAGAACACCGGGGAGCTGTTTTTT
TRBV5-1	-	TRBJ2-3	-	CASSPSTDTQYF	TGCGCCAGCTCCCCTAGCACAGATACGCAGTATTTT
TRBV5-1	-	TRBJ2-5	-	CASSLGDTSQETQYF	TGCGCCAGCAGCCTAGGGGACACCTCACAAGAGACCCAGTACTTC
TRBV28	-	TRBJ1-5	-	CASSAEGGFVQPQHF	TGTGCCAGTAGTGCAGAGGGAGGATTCGTTCAGCCCCAGCATTTT
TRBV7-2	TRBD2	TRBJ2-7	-	CASSPRTSGGYEQYF	TGTGCCAGCAGCCCAAGGACTAGCGGGGGGTACGAGCAGTACTTC
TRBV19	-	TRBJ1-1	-	CASSPDLQHTEAFF	TGTGCCAGTAGTCCGGACCTCCAGCACACTGAAGCTTTCTTT
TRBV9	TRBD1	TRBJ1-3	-	CASSADRGISGNTIYF	TGTGCCAGCAGCGCCGACAGGGGTATTTCGGGTAACACCATATATTTT
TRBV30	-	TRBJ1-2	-	CAWSGANTYGYTF	TGTGCCTGGAGTGGGGCTAATACCTATGGCTACACCTTC
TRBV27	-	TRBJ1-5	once	CASSTRVGGSSNQPQHF	TGTGCCAGCAGTACCCGTGTTGGGGGCAGCAGCAATCAGCCCCAGCATTTT
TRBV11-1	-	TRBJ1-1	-	CASSLEPQWTVNTEAFF	TGTGCCAGCAGCTTAGAGCCCCAGTGGACTGTGAACACTGAAGCTTTCTTT
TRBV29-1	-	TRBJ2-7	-	CSVASRQASEQYF	TGCAGCGTTGCTTCCCGACAGGCTAGCGAGCAGTACTTC
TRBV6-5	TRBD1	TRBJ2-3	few	CASSRDRDVTDTQYF	TGTGCCAGCAGCCGGGACAGGGACGTCACAGATACGCAGTATTTT
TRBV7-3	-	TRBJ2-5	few	CACRPGLTYQETQYF	TGTGCCTGCAGACCCGGACTTACGTACCAAGAGACCCAGTACTTC
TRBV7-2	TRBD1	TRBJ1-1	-	CASSQGTGYTEAFF	TGTGCCAGCAGCCAAGGGACAGGATACACTGAAGCTTTCTTT
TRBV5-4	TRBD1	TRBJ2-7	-	CASRSTGPSSYEQYF	TGTGCCAGCAGATCGACAGGGCCATCCTCCTACGAGCAGTACTTC